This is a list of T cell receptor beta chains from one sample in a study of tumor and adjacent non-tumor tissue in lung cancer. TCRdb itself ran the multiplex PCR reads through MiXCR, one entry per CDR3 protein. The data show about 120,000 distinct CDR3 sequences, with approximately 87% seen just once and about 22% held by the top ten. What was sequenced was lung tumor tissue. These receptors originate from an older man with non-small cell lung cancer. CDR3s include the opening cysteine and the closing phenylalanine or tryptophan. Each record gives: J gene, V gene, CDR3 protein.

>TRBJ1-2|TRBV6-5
CASTFRGAWQGYTF
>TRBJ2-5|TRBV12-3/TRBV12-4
CASRKSDRPTSGLHQETQYF
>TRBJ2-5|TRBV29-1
CSDKPYLQTGQDTRYF
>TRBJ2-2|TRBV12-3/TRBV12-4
CATSQSLRVNTGKLFF
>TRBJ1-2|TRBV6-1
CACSLRDKCNYSYTF
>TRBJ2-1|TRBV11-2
CASSLTGRPRF
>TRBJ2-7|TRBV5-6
CTSSSNRGNFRYEQHF
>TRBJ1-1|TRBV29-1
CSASDGCGDTEAFF
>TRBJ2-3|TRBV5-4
CASSPGGDTDTQYF
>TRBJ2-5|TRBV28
CVSSFNVYSAAETQYF
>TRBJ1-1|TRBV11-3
CDNNLKTGWMNTEAFF
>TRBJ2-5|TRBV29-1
CSLMRDRSRETQYF
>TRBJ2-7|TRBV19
CASNPTGAEGYEQYF
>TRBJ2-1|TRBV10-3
CATAPTGSGTNEQFF
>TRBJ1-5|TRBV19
CTSSIPTGGDNQPQHF
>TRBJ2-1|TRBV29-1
CHGTLNNDQFF
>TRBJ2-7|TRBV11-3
CASSSVRVAYEQYF
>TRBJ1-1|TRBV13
CASTFRLNMNTEAFF
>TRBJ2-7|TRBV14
CASSPWTGTIYKQYF
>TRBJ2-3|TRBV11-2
CASSSVGTGTDTRYF
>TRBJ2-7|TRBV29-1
CSVENQWIRYEHYF
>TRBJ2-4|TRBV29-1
CSVDVVGEHIQYF
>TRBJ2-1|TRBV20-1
CSAPQSGGEYNEQFF
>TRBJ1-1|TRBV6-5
CAGWTGTGLVAETFF
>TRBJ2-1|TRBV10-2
CASRSPGPSYHGQFF
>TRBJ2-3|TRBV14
CVSTRDSDATDTQYF
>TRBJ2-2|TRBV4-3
CASSRVTTTRELFF
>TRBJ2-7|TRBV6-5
CAVGRRLAGSIEQYF
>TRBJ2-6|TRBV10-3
CAISEGLAGGPRSGANVLTF
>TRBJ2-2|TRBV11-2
CASSPLTGGTVGLFF
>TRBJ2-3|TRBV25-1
CASSAAGGASTDTQYF
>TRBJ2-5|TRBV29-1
CSVEVWSQETQYF
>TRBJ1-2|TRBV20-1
CSASSGQGRVYGYTF
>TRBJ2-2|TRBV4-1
CASSQGRDRGHTGEPFF
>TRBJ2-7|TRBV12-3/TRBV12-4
CTSTRTSGSLVHEQYF
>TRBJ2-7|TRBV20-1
CRARGSGREDYEQYF
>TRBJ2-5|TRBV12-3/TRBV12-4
CASRPGQGSIQYF
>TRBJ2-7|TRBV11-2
CANSFGQGYEQYF
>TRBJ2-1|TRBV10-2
CASISPGPSSHEQFF